The rows below give T cell receptor beta chains drawn from one sample of a study of blood T cell repertoires in COVID-19. Profiling relied on immunoSEQ multiplex PCR, and the TCRdb table lists in-frame clones only, not all of them. There are some 180,000 clones in the sample; 85% occur only once, and 6.2% lies in the top ten. The sample consisted of PBMCs or T cells enriched from blood (not recorded which). The origin of the receptors is a man in his forties or fifties who had recovered from COVID-19. CDR3s include the opening cysteine and the closing phenylalanine or tryptophan. The D gene is left open where the match is weak. Rows may omit the clone size; those that give it use once, few, many or a size class.

J,size,V,D,CDR3,DNA
TRBJ2-1,-,TRBV7-2,TRBD1,CASSSKGQGSYNEQFF,TGTGCCAGCAGCTCCAAAGGACAGGGCTCCTACAATGAGCAGTTCTTC
TRBJ2-5,-,TRBV10-3,TRBD1,CAISEKQGANRQETQYF,TGTGCCATCAGTGAGAAGCAGGGGGCCAACCGTCAAGAGACCCAGTACTTC
TRBJ2-3,-,TRBV4-2,-,CASSQSRSASTQYF,TGTGCCAGCAGCCAGAGTCGTAGCGCATCAACGCAGTATTTT
TRBJ2-1,few,TRBV10-3,-,CAISEAINEQFF,TGTGCCATCAGTGAGGCGATCAATGAGCAGTTCTTC
TRBJ1-3,-,TRBV5-6,-,CASSLAGHSGNTIYF,TGTGCCAGCAGCTTGGCGGGTCACTCTGGAAACACCATATATTTT
TRBJ1-1,-,TRBV7-9,-,CASSLVTGTGRGAFF,TGTGCCAGCAGCTTAGTTACAGGGACGGGTAGAGGAGCTTTCTTT
TRBJ1-5,once,TRBV30,-,CAWSERGNQPQHF,TGTGCCTGGAGTGAAAGGGGAAATCAGCCCCAGCATTTT
TRBJ1-2,-,TRBV18,-,CASSPGGEGIGYTF,TGTGCCAGCTCACCGGGCGGGGAAGGTATAGGCTACACCTTC
TRBJ2-3,-,TRBV13,-,CASSSLGPGGDTQYF,TGTGCCAGCAGCTCCCTCGGGCCCGGCGGGGATACGCAGTATTTT
TRBJ2-3,-,TRBV7-9,-,CASSQQAEAQYF,TGTGCCAGCAGCCAACAGGCAGAGGCGCAGTATTTT
TRBJ2-1,once,TRBV28,TRBD1,CASSPPHRGNEQFF,TGTGCCAGCAGTCCTCCCCACAGGGGCAATGAGCAGTTCTTC
TRBJ2-7,few,TRBV24-1,-,CATSDRVNPVRYF,TGTGCCACCAGTGACCGGGTCAACCCAGTTAGGTACTTC
TRBJ2-4,-,TRBV5-1,TRBD1,CASSLDGTGNIQYF,TGCGCCAGCAGCTTGGATGGGACAGGGAACATTCAGTACTTC
TRBJ2-3,-,TRBV5-4,TRBD2,CASSAGADTQYF,TGTGCCAGCAGCGCGGGGGCAGATACGCAGTATTTT
TRBJ1-5,-,TRBV30,-,CAWSHGTQRLGQPQHF,TGTGCCTGGAGTCACGGGACTCAAAGACTGGGTCAGCCCCAGCATTTT
TRBJ2-2,-,TRBV27,-,CASSRYGRENTGELFF,TGTGCCAGCAGTCGATATGGGAGAGAGAACACCGGGGAGCTGTTTTTT